Listed below are T cell receptor beta chains from one sample, sequenced in a study of blood T cell repertoires in COVID-19. Clones were sequenced by immunoSEQ multiplex PCR, and TCRdb holds only the in-frame ones, with some missing. The data show about 27,000 clones, 88% seen once. The material sequenced was peripheral blood. The source of these receptors is a woman aged 45-60 years with active COVID-19. The CDR3 runs from the conserved cysteine through the conserved F or W. The D gene is left open where the match is weak. Not every row has a clone size; where given, it reads once, few, many or a size class.

>TRBJ2-7|TRBV6-5|.|.
CASSSTDSLLYEQYF
TGTGCCAGCAGTTCCACCGACAGTCTTCTCTACGAGCAGTACTTC
>TRBJ2-3|TRBV5-1|.|.
CASSLLAPADTQYF
TGCGCCAGCAGCTTGTTAGCTCCTGCAGATACGCAGTATTTT
>TRBJ2-2|TRBV27|.|TRBD2
CASSLWASGTSNTGELFF
TGTGCCAGCAGTTTATGGGCTAGCGGGACTTCGAACACCGGGGAGCTGTTTTTT
>TRBJ2-1|TRBV5-4|once|TRBD2
CASSLEWTSGREQFF
TGTGCCAGCAGCTTGGAGTGGACTAGCGGGAGGGAGCAGTTCTTC
>TRBJ2-1|TRBV14|.|TRBD2
CASSHPGLAYYNEQFF
TGTGCCAGCAGCCATCCCGGACTAGCGTACTACAATGAGCAGTTCTTC
>TRBJ2-7|TRBV2|.|.
CATNREGGSEQYF
TGTGCCACCAACAGGGAGGGAGGATCCGAGCAGTACTTC
>TRBJ1-2|TRBV6-4|.|TRBD1
CASTKRGLGYGYTF
TGTGCCAGCACCAAGAGGGGGCTCGGCTATGGCTACACCTTC
>TRBJ1-2|TRBV27|.|TRBD1
CASSPDRGFYGYTF
TGTGCCAGCAGTCCGGACAGGGGCTTCTATGGCTACACCTTC
>TRBJ2-7|TRBV5-1|.|.
CASRWDTDDVEQYF
TGCGCCAGCAGATGGGACACGGACGATGTCGAGCAGTACTTC
>TRBJ2-6|TRBV4-1|.|TRBD1
CASSQAGQGASGANVLTF
TGCGCCAGCAGCCAGGCCGGACAGGGGGCGTCTGGGGCCAACGTCCTGACTTTC
>TRBJ2-3|TRBV19|.|TRBD2
CARPRASGVRDTQYF
TGTGCCAGACCGCGGGCTAGCGGGGTTAGAGATACGCAGTATTTT
>TRBJ2-2|TRBV27|.|.
CASSWRGTGELFF
TGTGCCAGCAGTTGGAGGGGCACCGGGGAGCTGTTTTTT
>TRBJ2-7|TRBV7-6|.|TRBD1
CASSKYLTGAEQYF
TGTGCCAGCAGCAAATACCTCACAGGGGCCGAGCAGTACTTC
>TRBJ1-2|TRBV14|.|.
CASSGSGSYYGYTF
TGTGCCAGCAGCGGTTCGGGATCCTATTATGGCTACACCTTC
>TRBJ1-3|TRBV5-4|.|.
CASSLDSRSGNTIYF
TGTGCCAGCAGCTTGGACAGCCGCTCTGGAAACACCATATATTTT
>TRBJ2-2|TRBV29-1|.|.
CSFRPGSPTGELFF
TGCAGCTTCCGACCGGGAAGCCCCACCGGGGAGCTGTTTTTT
>TRBJ2-7|TRBV27|few|.
CASSAGPRPYEQYF
TGTGCCAGCAGCGCGGGACCGCGACCTTACGAGCAGTACTTC
>TRBJ2-7|TRBV28|.|.
CASSLYHRISSYEQYF
TGTGCCAGCAGTTTATATCACAGGATAAGCTCCTACGAGCAGTACTTC
>TRBJ2-7|TRBV3-1/TRBV3-2|.|.
CASSQGARTYEQYF
TGTGCCAGCAGCCAAGGGGCCCGAACCTACGAGCAGTACTTC
>TRBJ1-1|TRBV5-1|.|TRBD1
CASSPDRMNTEAFF
TGCGCCAGCAGTCCGGACAGGATGAACACTGAAGCTTTCTTT
>TRBJ2-1|TRBV9|once|TRBD2
CASSVGSLAGFIIQFF
TGTGCCAGCAGCGTAGGTAGTCTAGCGGGTTTCATAATACAGTTCTTC
>TRBJ2-1|TRBV3-1/TRBV3-2|.|.
CASSQDWSGPSSYNEQFF
TGTGCCAGCAGCCAAGATTGGAGCGGGCCCAGCTCCTACAATGAGCAGTTCTTC
>TRBJ2-5|TRBV2|.|.
CASIREYQETQYF
TGTGCCAGTATTCGGGAGTACCAAGAGACCCAGTACTTC
>TRBJ2-4|TRBV10-3|once|.
CAISESGDIQYF
TGTGCCATCAGTGAATCCGGGGACATTCAGTACTTC
>TRBJ2-3|TRBV28|once|TRBD1
CASRRTGSTDTQYF
TGTGCCAGCCGCAGGACAGGTAGCACAGATACGCAGTATTTT
>TRBJ1-1|TRBV9|.|.
CASSVATGITEAFF
TGTGCCAGCAGCGTAGCAACAGGGATTACTGAAGCTTTCTTT
>TRBJ1-1|TRBV4-1|.|.
CASSLGGGGRTEAFF
TGCGCCAGCAGCCTGGGGGGCGGGGGCCGCACTGAAGCTTTCTTT
>TRBJ1-2|TRBV24-1|.|.
CATSDLKLDTGHYGYTF
TGTGCCACCAGTGATCTAAAACTGGACACCGGACACTATGGCTACACCTTC
>TRBJ2-5|TRBV24-1|once|.
CATSDSGQYQETQYF
TGTGCCACCAGTGATTCCGGACAGTACCAAGAGACCCAGTACTTC
>TRBJ2-1|TRBV19|once|.
CASSIGAGYYNEQFF
TGTGCCAGTAGTATAGGGGCAGGGTACTACAATGAGCAGTTCTTC
>TRBJ2-1|TRBV7-2|.|.
CASSLEGLSSRNEQFF
TGTGCCAGCAGCTTAGAAGGACTATCCTCGCGCAATGAGCAGTTCTTC
>TRBJ2-7|TRBV3-1/TRBV3-2|.|.
CASSLNTGGRYEQYF
TGTGCCAGCAGCCTGAACACAGGAGGGCGCTACGAGCAGTACTTC